Listed below are T cell receptor beta chains from one sample, sequenced in a study of blood T cell repertoires in COVID-19. Some clones are missing from TCRdb's copy, which holds only in-frame ones; the method was immunoSEQ multiplex PCR. The sample carries about half a million clones, about 91% recorded once. The material sequenced was peripheral blood. The receptors shown here come from a man younger than 30 with COVID-19, enrolled during active disease. Both conserved end residues are part of each CDR3. A D gene is named only where the DNA matches it firmly. Clone size is stated in some rows and not others, as once, few, many or a class when expanded.

v_gene	abundance	j_gene	d_gene	CDR3aa	CDR3nt
TRBV19	NA	TRBJ1-1	TRBD1	CAVNRGNTEAFF	TGTGCCGTTAACAGGGGGAACACTGAAGCTTTCTTT
TRBV5-5	NA	TRBJ1-2	NA	CASRESLQINYGYTF	TGTGCCAGCAGGGAAAGTTTACAGATTAACTATGGCTACACCTTC
TRBV28	NA	TRBJ2-2	TRBD2	CASRNSGTSIGELFF	TGTGCCAGCAGGAACTCCGGGACTAGTATCGGGGAGCTGTTTTTT
TRBV29-1	NA	TRBJ2-7	NA	CSVEDRGQDEQYF	TGCAGCGTTGAAGACAGGGGCCAGGACGAGCAGTACTTC
TRBV5-1	NA	TRBJ1-1	TRBD1	CASSLGQGARYTEAFF	TGCGCCAGCAGCCTGGGACAGGGGGCAAGGTACACTGAAGCTTTCTTT
TRBV7-9	NA	TRBJ2-1	NA	CASSLVDREVFNEQFF	TGTGCCAGCAGCTTAGTCGACAGGGAGGTATTTAATGAGCAGTTCTTC
TRBV4-1	NA	TRBJ2-1	NA	CASSQVQGSGDEQFF	TGCGCCAGCAGCCAAGTACAGGGATCCGGCGATGAGCAGTTCTTC
TRBV3-1/TRBV3-2	NA	TRBJ2-7	TRBD2	CASSQDWSGIYEQYF	TGTGCCAGCAGCCAAGACTGGAGCGGGATCTACGAGCAGTACTTC
TRBV5-4	NA	TRBJ2-3	TRBD2	CASSSRPRASGTAPDTQYF	TGTGCCAGCAGCTCGCGGCCCCGGGCTAGCGGAACGGCCCCAGATACGCAGTATTTT
TRBV7-3	NA	TRBJ2-1	TRBD2	CASSSGTSGINEQFF	TGTGCCAGCAGCTCCGGGACTAGCGGGATCAATGAGCAGTTCTTC
TRBV7-9	NA	TRBJ2-3	NA	CASSFYTNTDTQYF	TGTGCCAGCAGCTTTTACACTAACACAGATACGCAGTATTTT
TRBV4-1	NA	TRBJ2-7	NA	CASRSAYEQYF	TGCGCCAGCAGATCGGCCTACGAGCAGTACTTC
TRBV19	NA	TRBJ1-4	TRBD1	CASSKTGSNEKLFF	TGTGCCAGTAGTAAGACAGGGTCTAATGAAAAACTGTTTTTT
TRBV6-2/TRBV6-3	NA	TRBJ1-5	TRBD1	CASSYSTGGFRNQPQHF	TGTGCCAGCAGTTACTCGACAGGGGGCTTTCGCAATCAGCCCCAGCATTTT
TRBV11-2	NA	TRBJ2-3	NA	CASSLDPIFSQYF	TGTGCCAGCAGCTTAGATCCTATCTTTTCGCAGTATTTT
TRBV11-1	NA	TRBJ2-1	TRBD2	CASSLLGTSTYNEQFF	TGTGCCAGCAGCTTACTGGGGACTAGCACCTACAATGAGCAGTTCTTC
TRBV24-1	NA	TRBJ1-2	NA	CATSDPDSYGYTF	TGTGCCACCAGTGATCCCGACAGCTATGGCTACACCTTC
TRBV19	NA	TRBJ2-1	TRBD2	CASSIEWPAGGGNNEQFF	TGTGCCAGTAGTATAGAGTGGCCAGCGGGGGGTGGAAACAATGAGCAGTTCTTC
TRBV28	NA	TRBJ1-2	NA	CASSLASGGNYGYTF	TGTGCCAGCAGCCTGGCCTCGGGGGGGAACTATGGCTACACCTTC
TRBV2	NA	TRBJ2-7	NA	CASSFSPYEQYF	TGTGCCAGCAGCTTCTCCCCCTACGAGCAGTACTTC
TRBV7-9	NA	TRBJ2-3	NA	CASSLASERDTQYF	TGTGCCAGCAGCTTAGCATCCGAGAGAGATACGCAGTATTTT
TRBV13	once	TRBJ1-2	NA	CASSLQGYYGYTF	TGTGCCAGCAGCCTCCAGGGATACTATGGCTACACCTTC
TRBV12-5	NA	TRBJ1-1	NA	CASGLEGWTEAFF	TGTGCTAGTGGTTTGGAGGGGTGGACTGAAGCTTTCTTT
TRBV12-3/TRBV12-4	NA	TRBJ1-1	TRBD1	CASSRQGTTEAFF	TGTGCCAGCAGTCGACAGGGGACCACTGAAGCTTTCTTT
TRBV6-4	NA	TRBJ2-1	TRBD2	CASSDGAGISYNEQFF	TGTGCCAGCAGTGACGGAGCGGGAATATCCTACAATGAGCAGTTCTTC
TRBV27	once	TRBJ2-7	NA	CATKNLDSYEQYF	TGTGCCACCAAGAATCTAGATTCCTACGAGCAGTACTTC
TRBV30	NA	TRBJ2-7	TRBD2	CAWTPGLAGYEQYF	TGTGCCTGGACCCCGGGACTAGCGGGGTATGAGCAGTACTTC
TRBV14	NA	TRBJ2-3	TRBD2	CASSLGLVTDTQYF	TGTGCCAGCAGCCTAGGACTAGTCACAGATACGCAGTATTTT
TRBV10-2	NA	TRBJ1-1	NA	CASSFQGNTEAFF	TGCGCCAGCAGTTTCCAGGGAAACACTGAAGCTTTCTTT
TRBV4-1	NA	TRBJ2-1	TRBD1	CASSHGPGQGNEQFF	TGCGCCAGCAGCCATGGGCCGGGACAGGGGAATGAGCAGTTCTTC
TRBV7-8	NA	TRBJ2-3	TRBD2	CASRRFVAGGYSTDTQYF	TGTGCCAGCAGGCGGTTTGTAGCGGGGGGGTACAGCACAGATACGCAGTATTTT
TRBV6-6	NA	TRBJ2-4	NA	CASSYGDLNIQYF	TGTGCCAGCAGTTACGGCGACTTAAACATTCAGTACTTC
TRBV7-2	few	TRBJ1-1	TRBD1	CASSLTGGAGTEAFF	TGTGCCAGCAGCCTCACAGGGGGCGCGGGCACTGAAGCTTTCTTT
TRBV19	NA	TRBJ2-7	TRBD1	CASSMGQGGNYEQYF	TGTGCCAGTAGTATGGGACAGGGGGGCAACTACGAGCAGTACTTC